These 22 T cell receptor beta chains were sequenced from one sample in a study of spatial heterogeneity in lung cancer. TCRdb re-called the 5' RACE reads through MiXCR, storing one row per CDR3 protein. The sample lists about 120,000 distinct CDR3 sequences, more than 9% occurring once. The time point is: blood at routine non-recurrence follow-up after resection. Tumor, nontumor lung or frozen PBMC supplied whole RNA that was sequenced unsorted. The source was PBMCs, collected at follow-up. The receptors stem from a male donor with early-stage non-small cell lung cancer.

The CDR3 DNA is TGTGCCACCAGCAGACCCACCCCCGCGGGGTTGGTCAATGAGCAGTTCTTC. As protein: CATSRPTPAGLVNEQFF. The V and J genes are TRBV15 and TRBJ2-1; D perhaps matches TRBD2 (6 bases). V dropped 2 bases and J dropped 6 bases, with 20 bases sitting between them. The CDR3 spans 17 residues. Germline V gene lookup returns CDR1 LNHNV and CDR2 YYDKDF (reference sequence).

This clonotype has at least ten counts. CDR3 region: CASSLVGNEQFF. In DNA, the CDR3 is TGTGCCAGCAGCCTGGTTGGGAATGAGCAGTTCTTC. This chain connects TRBV7-9 to TRBJ2-1; D is ambiguous. Germline CDR1 reads SEHNR; CDR2 reads FQNEAQ (reference sequence). The CDR3 sequence is 12 residues long. Trimming pared 5 bases from V and 7 bases from J, leaving 9 bases between. Drawing the rest from reference TRBV7-9 and TRBJ2-1, the complete variable domain is DTGVSQNPRHKITKRGQNVTFRCDPISEHNRLYWYRQTLGQGPEFLTYFQNEAQLEKSRLLSDRFSAERPKGSFSTLEIQRTEQGDSAMYLCASSLVGNEQFFGPGTRLTVL.

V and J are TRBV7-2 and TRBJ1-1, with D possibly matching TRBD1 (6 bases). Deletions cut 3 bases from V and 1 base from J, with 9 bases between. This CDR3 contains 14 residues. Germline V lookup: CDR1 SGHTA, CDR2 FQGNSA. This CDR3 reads CASSFGQRNTEAFF. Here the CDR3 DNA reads TGTGCCAGCAGCTTTGGACAGAGGAACACTGAAGCTTTCTTT.

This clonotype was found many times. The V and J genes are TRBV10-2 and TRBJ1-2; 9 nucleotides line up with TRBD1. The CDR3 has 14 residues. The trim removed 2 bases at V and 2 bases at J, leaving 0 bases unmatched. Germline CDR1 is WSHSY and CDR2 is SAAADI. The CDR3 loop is CASSETGGNYGYTF. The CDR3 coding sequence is TGCGCCAGCAGTGAGACAGGGGGCAACTATGGCTACACCTTC.

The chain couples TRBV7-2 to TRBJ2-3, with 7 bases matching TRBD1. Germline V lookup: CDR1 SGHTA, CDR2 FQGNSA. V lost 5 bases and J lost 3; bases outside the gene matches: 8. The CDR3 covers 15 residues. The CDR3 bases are TGTGCCAGCAGCACGACAGGGTCGAGGACAGATACGCAGTATTTT. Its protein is CASSTTGSRTDTQYF.

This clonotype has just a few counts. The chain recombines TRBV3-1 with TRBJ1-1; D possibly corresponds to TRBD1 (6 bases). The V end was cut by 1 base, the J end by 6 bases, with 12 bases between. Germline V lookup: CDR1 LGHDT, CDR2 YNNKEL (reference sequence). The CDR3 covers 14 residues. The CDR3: CASSQGQAGAEAFF. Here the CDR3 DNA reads TGTGCCAGCAGCCAAGGACAGGCGGGTGCTGAAGCTTTCTTT.

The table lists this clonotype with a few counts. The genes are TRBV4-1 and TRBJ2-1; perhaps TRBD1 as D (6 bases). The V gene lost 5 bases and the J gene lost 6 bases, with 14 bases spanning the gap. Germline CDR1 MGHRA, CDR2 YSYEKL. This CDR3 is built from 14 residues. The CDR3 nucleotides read TGCGCCAGCAGCTATTTAGGGGGATCCAATGAGCAGTTCTTC. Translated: CASSYLGGSNEQFF.

The CDR3 region is CASSLDRITDTQYF. Written as DNA, the CDR3 is TGTGCCAGCAGCTTAGACAGGATCACAGATACGCAGTATTTT. The chain recombines TRBV11-1 with TRBJ2-3; D is possibly TRBD1 (5 bases). V was pared by 1 base and J by 2 bases, with 7 bases between. CDR1 is SGHAT and CDR2 is FQDESV in the germline V gene (reference sequence). The CDR3 extends over 14 amino acids. The whole variable domain, remainder taken from reference TRBV11-1 and TRBJ2-3, is EAEVAQSPRYKITEKSQAVAFWCDPISGHATLYWYRQILGQGPELLVQFQDESVVDDSQLPKDRFSAERLKGVDSTLKIQPAELGDSAMYLCASSLDRITDTQYFGPGTRLTVL.

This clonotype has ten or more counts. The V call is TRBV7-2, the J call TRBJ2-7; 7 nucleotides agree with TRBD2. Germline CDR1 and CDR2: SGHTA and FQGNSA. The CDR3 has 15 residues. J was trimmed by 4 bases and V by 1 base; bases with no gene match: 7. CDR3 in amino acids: CASSLGPSGGYEQYF. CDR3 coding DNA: TGTGCCAGCAGCTTAGGGCCTAGCGGAGGTTACGAGCAGTACTTC.

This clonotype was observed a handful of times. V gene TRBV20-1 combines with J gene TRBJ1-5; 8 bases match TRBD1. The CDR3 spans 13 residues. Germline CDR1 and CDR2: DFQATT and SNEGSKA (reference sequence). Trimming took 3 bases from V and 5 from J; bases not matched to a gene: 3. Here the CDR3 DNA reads TGCAGTGCTAGGGGACAGGTCGATCAGCCCCAGCATTTT. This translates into CSARGQVDQPQHF.

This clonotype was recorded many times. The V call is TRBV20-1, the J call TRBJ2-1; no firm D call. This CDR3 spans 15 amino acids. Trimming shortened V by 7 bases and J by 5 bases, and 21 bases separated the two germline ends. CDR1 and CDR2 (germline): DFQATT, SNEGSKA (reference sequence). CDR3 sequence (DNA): TGCAGTGTGGAGAATGTTATTTATAGGGACAATGAGCAGTTCTTC. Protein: CSVENVIYRDNEQFF.

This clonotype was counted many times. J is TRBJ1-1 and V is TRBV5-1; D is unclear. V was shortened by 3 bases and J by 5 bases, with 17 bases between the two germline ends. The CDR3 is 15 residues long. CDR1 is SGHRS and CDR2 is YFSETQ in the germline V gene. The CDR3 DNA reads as TGCGCCAGCAGCTGGAGGAAGCACGGAATAACTGAAGCTTTCTTT. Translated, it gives CASSWRKHGITEAFF.

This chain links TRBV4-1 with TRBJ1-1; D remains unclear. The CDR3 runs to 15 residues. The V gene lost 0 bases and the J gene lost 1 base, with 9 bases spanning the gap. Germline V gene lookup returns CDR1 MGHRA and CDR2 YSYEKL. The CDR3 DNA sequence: TGCGCCAGCAGCCAAGATCCTAGAAGGAACACTGAAGCTTTCTTT. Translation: CASSQDPRRNTEAFF.

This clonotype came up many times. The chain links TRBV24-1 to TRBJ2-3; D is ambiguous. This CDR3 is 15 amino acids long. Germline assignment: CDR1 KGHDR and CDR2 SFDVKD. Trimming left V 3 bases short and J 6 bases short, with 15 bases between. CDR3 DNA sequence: TGTGCCACCAGTGATCCAAGCCAAACCAGGGATACGCAGTATTTT. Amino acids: CATSDPSQTRDTQYF.

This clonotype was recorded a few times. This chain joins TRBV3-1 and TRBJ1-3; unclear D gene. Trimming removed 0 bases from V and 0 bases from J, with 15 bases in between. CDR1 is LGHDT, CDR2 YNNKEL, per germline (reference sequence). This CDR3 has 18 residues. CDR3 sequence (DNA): TGTGCCAGCAGCCAAGATCACGGGCGGGCCTACTCTGGAAACACCATATATTTT. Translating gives CASSQDHGRAYSGNTIYF.

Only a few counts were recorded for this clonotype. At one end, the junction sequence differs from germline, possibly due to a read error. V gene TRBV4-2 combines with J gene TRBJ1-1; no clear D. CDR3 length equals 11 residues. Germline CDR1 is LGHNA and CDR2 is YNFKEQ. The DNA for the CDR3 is TGTGCCAGCAGCCAAGATAGGATCGCGCAATTT. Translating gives CASSQDRIAQF.

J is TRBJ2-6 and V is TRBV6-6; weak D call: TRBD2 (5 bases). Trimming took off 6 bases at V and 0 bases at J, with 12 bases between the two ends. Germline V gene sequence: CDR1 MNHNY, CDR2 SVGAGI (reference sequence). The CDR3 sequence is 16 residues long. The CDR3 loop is CASSTGLTSGANVLTF. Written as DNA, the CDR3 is TGTGCCAGCAGCACCGGACTGACCTCTGGGGCCAACGTCCTGACTTTC.

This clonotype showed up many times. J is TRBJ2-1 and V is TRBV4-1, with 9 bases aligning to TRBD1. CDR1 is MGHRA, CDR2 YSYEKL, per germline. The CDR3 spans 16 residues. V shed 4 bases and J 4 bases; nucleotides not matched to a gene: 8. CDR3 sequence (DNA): TGCGCCAGCAGCCGTAGGACAGGGGTTTCATACAATGAGCAGTTCTTC. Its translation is CASSRRTGVSYNEQFF.

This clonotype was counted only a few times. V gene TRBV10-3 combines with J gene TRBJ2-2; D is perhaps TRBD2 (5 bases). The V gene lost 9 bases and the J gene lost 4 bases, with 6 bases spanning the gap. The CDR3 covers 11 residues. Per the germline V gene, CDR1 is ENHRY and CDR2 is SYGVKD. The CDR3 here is CAIGGTGELFF. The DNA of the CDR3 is TGTGCCATTGGAGGCACCGGGGAGCTGTTTTTT.

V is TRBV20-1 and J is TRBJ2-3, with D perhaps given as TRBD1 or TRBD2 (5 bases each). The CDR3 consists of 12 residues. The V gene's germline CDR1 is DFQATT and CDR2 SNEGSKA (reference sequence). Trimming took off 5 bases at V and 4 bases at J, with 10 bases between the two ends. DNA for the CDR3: TGCAGTGCTGCAAGAGGGGCAGATACGCAGTATTTT. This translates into CSAARGADTQYF.

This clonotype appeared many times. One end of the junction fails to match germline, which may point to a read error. The CDR3 DNA reads as TGTGCCAGCAGCGTCGCTACTAGCAGAGATACGCAGTATTTT. Translating it yields CASSVATSRDTQYF. The V call is TRBV9, the J call TRBJ2-3, with a weak D call TRBD2 (6 bases). This CDR3 is 14 amino acids long. Germline CDR1 is SGDLS and CDR2 is YYNGEE.

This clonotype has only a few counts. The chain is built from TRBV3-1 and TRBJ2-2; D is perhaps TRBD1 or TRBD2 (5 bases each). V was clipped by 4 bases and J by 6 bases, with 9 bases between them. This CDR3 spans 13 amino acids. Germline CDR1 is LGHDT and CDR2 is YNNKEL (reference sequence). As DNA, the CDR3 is TGTGCCAGCAGCCTGAGGGGAGCCGGGGAGCTGTTTTTT. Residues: CASSLRGAGELFF.